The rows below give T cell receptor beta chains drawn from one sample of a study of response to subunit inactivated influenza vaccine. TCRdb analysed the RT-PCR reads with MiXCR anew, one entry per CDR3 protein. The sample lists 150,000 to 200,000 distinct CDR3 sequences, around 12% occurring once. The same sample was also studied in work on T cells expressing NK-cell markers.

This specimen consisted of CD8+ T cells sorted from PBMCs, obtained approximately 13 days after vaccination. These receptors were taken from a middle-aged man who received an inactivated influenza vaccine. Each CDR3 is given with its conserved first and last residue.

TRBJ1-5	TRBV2	CASSERRYNQPQHF
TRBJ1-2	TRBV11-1	CASSLATTGTSFNYGYTF
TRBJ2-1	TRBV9	CASSVGQGGYEQFF
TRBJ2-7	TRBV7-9	CASSASGEGFGQYF
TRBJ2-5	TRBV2	CASRARTTEETQYF
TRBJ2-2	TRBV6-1	CATQPGARTGELFF
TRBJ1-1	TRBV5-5	CASRPDMVTEAFF
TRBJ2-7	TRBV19	CASSLDSGFYEQYF
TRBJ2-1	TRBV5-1	CASSSAGQGRGKANEQFF
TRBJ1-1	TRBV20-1	CSAREFFILNTEAFF
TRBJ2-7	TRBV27	CASSLILAGVHEQYF
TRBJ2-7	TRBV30	CAWSLGSSYEQYF
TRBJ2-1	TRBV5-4	CASSYPGGGAIYNEQFF
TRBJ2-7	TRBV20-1	CSASPAPGLATSGEQYF
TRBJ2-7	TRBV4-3	CASSQDRQTSYEQYF
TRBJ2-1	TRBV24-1	CATSEIEDHGQFF
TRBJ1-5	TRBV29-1	CSVKNSGTNQPQHF
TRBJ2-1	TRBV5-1	CASSPPGGISYNEQFF
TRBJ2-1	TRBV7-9	CASSFWGLMDEQFF
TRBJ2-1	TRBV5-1	CASSETSGANNEQFF
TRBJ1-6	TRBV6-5	CASSYYGRSPLHF
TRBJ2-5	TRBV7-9	CASRPGIPQETQYF